This entry concerns a single T cell receptor (beta chain). The data are from a study of blood T cell repertoires in COVID-19. Profiled with immunoSEQ multiplex PCR; TCRdb holds only in-frame clones, not every one. The data contain more than 250,000 clones, 70% to 90% of them singletons. The V gene's germline CDR1 is SGDLS and CDR2 YYNGEE. CDR3 size: 14 residues. V was clipped by 0 bases and J by 4 bases, with 10 bases between them. Specimen: PBMCs or T cells enriched from blood (not recorded which). This TCR was recovered from a woman aged 25 to 39 who had recovered from COVID-19. This chain uses TRBV9 with TRBJ1-1; no clear D. The CDR3 is CASSVEGGGTEAFF. For the CDR3, the DNA is TGTGCCAGCAGCGTAGAGGGAGGAGGCACTGAAGCTTTCTTT.